The rows below give T cell receptor beta chains drawn from one sample of a study of blood T cell repertoires in COVID-19. The table came from immunoSEQ multiplex PCR; TCRdb's copy has only in-frame clones and leaves some out. The data show 300,000 to 400,000 clones, with 70% to 90% seen just once and 1.5% to 2% held by the top ten. Specimen: peripheral blood. The source is a woman aged 25 to 45 with COVID-19, enrolled during active disease. Each CDR3 is given with its conserved first and last residue. Fields, in order: D gene, clone size, J gene, V gene, CDR3 DNA, CDR3 protein. The D gene is left open where the match is weak. Expanded clones are given a class, and other clones once, few, many or no size at all.

d_call: TRBD2; clone_size: -; j_call: TRBJ2-5; v_call: TRBV5-4; cdr3_nt: TGTGCCAGCAGCTCGCGGGGGGGCGGGGAGACCCAGTACTTC; cdr3_aa: CASSSRGGGETQYF
d_call: -; clone_size: -; j_call: TRBJ1-3; v_call: TRBV5-4; cdr3_nt: TGTGCCAGCAGCTTTGACAGCTCTGGAAACACCATATATTTT; cdr3_aa: CASSFDSSGNTIYF
d_call: TRBD1; clone_size: -; j_call: TRBJ2-2; v_call: TRBV7-6; cdr3_nt: TGTGCCAGCAGCTTGGGACAGGGGGCGAAGGGCGGGGAGCTGTTTTTT; cdr3_aa: CASSLGQGAKGGELFF
d_call: -; clone_size: -; j_call: TRBJ2-1; v_call: TRBV6-1; cdr3_nt: TGTGCCAGCAGTGAAGCCGCAGGTTATGAGCAGTTCTTC; cdr3_aa: CASSEAAGYEQFF
d_call: -; clone_size: few; j_call: TRBJ2-2; v_call: TRBV6-5; cdr3_nt: TGTGCCAGCACCCAGACCGGGGAGCTGTTTTTT; cdr3_aa: CASTQTGELFF
d_call: -; clone_size: many; j_call: TRBJ2-7; v_call: TRBV4-3; cdr3_nt: TGCGCCAGCAGCCACGACTTAAGCTCCTACGAGCAGTACTTC; cdr3_aa: CASSHDLSSYEQYF
d_call: TRBD2; clone_size: -; j_call: TRBJ2-1; v_call: TRBV19; cdr3_nt: TGTGCCAGCCCAAGGACACCCTGGACTAGCGGGGGGGTCCACAGCTCCTACAATGAGCAGTTCTTC; cdr3_aa: CASPRTPWTSGGVHSSYNEQFF
d_call: TRBD2; clone_size: -; j_call: TRBJ2-1; v_call: TRBV6-1; cdr3_nt: TGTGCCAGCAGTGGAGCTCTAGCGGGGGCCCTTCGCGAGCAGTTCTTC; cdr3_aa: CASSGALAGALREQFF
d_call: -; clone_size: once; j_call: TRBJ2-1; v_call: TRBV7-8; cdr3_nt: TGTGCCAGCAGCCCCTTAGAGAATGAGCAGTTCTTC; cdr3_aa: CASSPLENEQFF
d_call: -; clone_size: -; j_call: TRBJ2-2; v_call: TRBV11-2; cdr3_nt: TGTGCCAGCGTCCATACAAAATCCGGGGAGCTGTTTTTT; cdr3_aa: CASVHTKSGELFF
d_call: TRBD1; clone_size: -; j_call: TRBJ1-1; v_call: TRBV18; cdr3_nt: TGTGCCAGCACACCAGACAGGGCAAATGAAGCTTTCTTT; cdr3_aa: CASTPDRANEAFF
d_call: -; clone_size: -; j_call: TRBJ1-5; v_call: TRBV4-1; cdr3_nt: TGCGCCAGCAGCCAAGTTCGTGGTCCTACTTTCAATCAGCCCCAGCATTTT; cdr3_aa: CASSQVRGPTFNQPQHF
d_call: -; clone_size: -; j_call: TRBJ1-5; v_call: TRBV2; cdr3_nt: TGTGCCAGCAGCGACACGGATCAGCCCCAGCATTTT; cdr3_aa: CASSDTDQPQHF
d_call: TRBD1; clone_size: once; j_call: TRBJ1-5; v_call: TRBV27; cdr3_nt: TGTGCCAGCAGTTTGATCGGGACAGGGGTTGATCAGCCCCAGCATTTT; cdr3_aa: CASSLIGTGVDQPQHF
d_call: -; clone_size: -; j_call: TRBJ1-1; v_call: TRBV7-2; cdr3_nt: TGTGCCAGCAGCTCCGGTGAAACAGCGAACACTGAAGCTTTCTTT; cdr3_aa: CASSSGETANTEAFF
d_call: TRBD1; clone_size: -; j_call: TRBJ1-4; v_call: TRBV28; cdr3_nt: TGTGCCAGCAGGGGGGACAGGGGGCTAAGCAGTGAAAAACTGTTTTTT; cdr3_aa: CASRGDRGLSSEKLFF
d_call: TRBD1; clone_size: -; j_call: TRBJ1-5; v_call: TRBV7-9; cdr3_nt: TGTGCCAGCAGCTTTAGCAGGGGGCAGCCCCAGCATTTT; cdr3_aa: CASSFSRGQPQHF
d_call: TRBD2; clone_size: -; j_call: TRBJ2-2; v_call: TRBV7-8; cdr3_nt: TGTGCCAGCAGGGATAGCCGGGGGGGACGTACCGGGGAGCTGTTTTTT; cdr3_aa: CASRDSRGGRTGELFF
d_call: -; clone_size: -; j_call: TRBJ1-2; v_call: TRBV2; cdr3_nt: TGTGCCAGCAGCAGGGAGGGTGGCTACACCTTC; cdr3_aa: CASSREGGYTF
d_call: -; clone_size: -; j_call: TRBJ2-1; v_call: TRBV3-1/TRBV3-2; cdr3_nt: TGTGCCAGCAGCCCCCAACCGGGGAGCTACAATGAGCAGTTCTTC; cdr3_aa: CASSPQPGSYNEQFF
d_call: TRBD1; clone_size: -; j_call: TRBJ1-2; v_call: TRBV18; cdr3_nt: TGTGCCAGCTCATCCCTCCGGGACAGTTCCTTCTATGGCTACACCTTC; cdr3_aa: CASSSLRDSSFYGYTF
d_call: -; clone_size: -; j_call: TRBJ1-1; v_call: TRBV7-9; cdr3_nt: TGTGCCAGCAGCGCCTCAGGGTATCTGAACACTGAAGCTTTCTTT; cdr3_aa: CASSASGYLNTEAFF
d_call: -; clone_size: -; j_call: TRBJ1-2; v_call: TRBV29-1; cdr3_nt: TGCAGCGCCGGGACACCAGCTAACTATGGCTACACCTTC; cdr3_aa: CSAGTPANYGYTF
d_call: TRBD1; clone_size: -; j_call: TRBJ1-6; v_call: TRBV13; cdr3_nt: TGTGCCAGCAGCATGACAGGGGGAGGGAATAATTCACCCCTCCACTTT; cdr3_aa: CASSMTGGGNNSPLHF
d_call: -; clone_size: -; j_call: TRBJ1-1; v_call: TRBV3-1/TRBV3-2; cdr3_nt: TGTGCCAGCAGCCAAGATGGAGGGAGCTCTGAAGCTTTCTTT; cdr3_aa: CASSQDGGSSEAFF
d_call: TRBD1; clone_size: -; j_call: TRBJ1-2; v_call: TRBV15; cdr3_nt: TGTGCCACCAGCAGAGATTTCACAGGGGCCTATGGCTACACCTTC; cdr3_aa: CATSRDFTGAYGYTF
d_call: -; clone_size: once; j_call: TRBJ2-2; v_call: TRBV5-8; cdr3_nt: TGTGCCAGCAGCCCTGGGACTTCTCTCCCGGGCGGGGAGCTGTTTTTT; cdr3_aa: CASSPGTSLPGGELFF
d_call: TRBD2; clone_size: -; j_call: TRBJ2-3; v_call: TRBV18; cdr3_nt: TGTGCCAGCTCACTCTCCCCGCCGACTAGCGGAACAGATACGCAGTATTTT; cdr3_aa: CASSLSPPTSGTDTQYF
d_call: -; clone_size: -; j_call: TRBJ1-2; v_call: TRBV9; cdr3_nt: TGTGCCAGCAGCCCAGGGTGGGGCCATGGCTACACCTTC; cdr3_aa: CASSPGWGHGYTF
d_call: -; clone_size: few; j_call: TRBJ2-3; v_call: TRBV10-3; cdr3_nt: TGTGCCATCCTAGCAACAGATACGCAGTATTTT; cdr3_aa: CAILATDTQYF
d_call: TRBD1; clone_size: -; j_call: TRBJ2-5; v_call: TRBV9; cdr3_nt: TGTGCCAGCAGTATTGCAGGGGGCAGGTGGGAGACCCAGTACTTC; cdr3_aa: CASSIAGGRWETQYF
d_call: -; clone_size: -; j_call: TRBJ1-2; v_call: TRBV15; cdr3_nt: TGTGCCACCAGCAGAGCAGGCTATGGCTACACCTTC; cdr3_aa: CATSRAGYGYTF
d_call: TRBD1; clone_size: -; j_call: TRBJ2-6; v_call: TRBV2; cdr3_nt: TGTGCCAGCAGTCCGACAGGGGCTGGGGCCAACGTCCTGACTTTC; cdr3_aa: CASSPTGAGANVLTF
d_call: -; clone_size: -; j_call: TRBJ2-2; v_call: TRBV27; cdr3_nt: TGTGCCAGCAAAACTAGACGTCAGGGGACGGGCGGGGAGCTGTTTTTT; cdr3_aa: CASKTRRQGTGGELFF
d_call: TRBD1; clone_size: few; j_call: TRBJ1-2; v_call: TRBV9; cdr3_nt: TGTGCCAGCAGCTCCCAGGACAGGGGGCTTGTCGGCTACACCTTC; cdr3_aa: CASSSQDRGLVGYTF
d_call: -; clone_size: -; j_call: TRBJ2-7; v_call: TRBV2; cdr3_nt: TGTGCCAGCACGGGTTACTACGAGCAGTACTTC; cdr3_aa: CASTGYYEQYF